Below are 26 T cell receptor beta chains sequenced from a single sample in a study of blood T cells in healthy people across ages. A second PCR, run for about 7 to 11 cycles, used a sample-barcoded 5' primer plus a J-beta primer mix. Each CDR3 protein gets one entry after TCRdb re-called the 5' RACE reads with MiXCR. The table lists around 1,000,000 distinct CDR3 sequences, 25% of them singletons, with 0.65% to 0.95% in the top ten. These data also formed part of another study, on T cells of mothers and their children.

Sequenced input: blood. Receptors were obtained from a girl aged 2 to 9 in good health.

This clonotype was seen only a few times. V gene TRBV20-1 combines with J gene TRBJ1-1, with D tentatively TRBD1 (5 bases). Trimming shortened V by 6 bases and J by 0 bases, and 14 bases separated the two germline ends. Per germline, CDR1 DFQATT and CDR2 SNEGSKA (reference sequence). CDR3 length: 14 residues. CDR3 in DNA: TGCAGTGCCCCTCTCGGGGGGGTGAACACTGAAGCTTTCTTT. Translated: CSAPLGGVNTEAFF.

This clonotype was observed a handful of times. The chain carries TRBV5-1 and TRBJ2-7; 7 bases line up with TRBD1. Germline V gene data show CDR1 as SGHRS and CDR2 as YFSETQ. The ends lost 4 bases at V and 6 bases at J; junction bases unmatched: 7. CDR3 length: 13 residues. CDR3 region: CASSLTTGSEQYF. For the CDR3, the DNA is TGCGCCAGCAGCCTGACGACAGGGTCCGAGCAGTACTTC.

Written as DNA, the CDR3 is TGCGCCAGCAGCCAAGAACCCAACACTGAAGCTTTCTTT. This sequence encodes CASSQEPNTEAFF. J is TRBJ1-1 and V is TRBV4-1; D gene unclear. The CDR3 totals 13 residues. The germline CDR1 and CDR2 sequences are MGHRA and YSYEKL. V was shortened by 0 bases and J by 2 bases, with 4 bases between the two germline ends.

As DNA, the CDR3 is TGCAGCGTTGAGGCTGGCTCTGGGGCCAACGTCCTGACTTTC. This sequence encodes CSVEAGSGANVLTF. The chain carries TRBV29-1 and TRBJ2-6; D is undetermined. The CDR3 length is 14 residues. V lost 3 bases and J 0 bases, leaving 6 bases between the germline ends. Germline CDR1 and CDR2: SQVTM and ANQGSEA.

J is TRBJ2-1 and V is TRBV5-1; either TRBD1 or TRBD2 may supply D (5 bases each). CDR3 length: 13 amino acids. V was shortened by 4 bases and J by 5 bases, with 10 bases between the two germline ends. Germline V gives CDR1 SGHRS, CDR2 YFSETQ. The CDR3 loop is CASSPRDHNEQFF. CDR3 in DNA: TGCGCCAGCAGCCCCAGGGACCACAATGAGCAGTTCTTC.

DNA of the CDR3: TGTGCCAGCAGAGTCAGGGGGGCAGGGGAGCAGTTCTTC. Its translation is CASRVRGAGEQFF. This chain uses TRBV6-2 or TRBV6-3 with TRBJ2-5, with D possibly matching TRBD1 (7 bases). Matching the DNA end better, TRBJ2-1 makes the J call doubtful. This CDR3 is 13 amino acids long. CDR1 and CDR2 from the germline V gene are MNHEY and SVGEGT.

This clonotype was recorded a few times. J is TRBJ2-1 and V is TRBV20-1; 16 nucleotides match TRBD2. V shed 3 bases and J 0 bases; nucleotides not matched to a gene: 11. Germline V lookup: CDR1 DFQATT, CDR2 SNEGSKA (reference sequence). This CDR3 is 20 amino acids long. CDR3 nucleotide sequence: TGCAGTGCTAGGTTCCTCCCGGGACTAGCGGGAGGGAGCTCCTACAATGAGCAGTTCTTC. Translated: CSARFLPGLAGGSSYNEQFF.

This clonotype appeared a single time. The chain uses TRBV6-5 and TRBJ1-1, with D perhaps TRBD1 (5 bases). Germline CDR1 is MNHEY and CDR2 is SVGAGI. V lost 4 bases, J lost 5 bases, and 11 bases lay in between. The length of the CDR3 is 13 residues. CDR3 residues: CASSSGLDTEAFF. For the CDR3, the DNA is TGTGCCAGCAGTTCAGGGTTAGATACTGAAGCTTTCTTT.

This sequence joins TRBV4-1 and TRBJ1-4; D not resolved. The CDR3 contains 14 residues. V shed 1 base and J shed 8 bases, with 11 bases lying between them. Germline assignment: CDR1 MGHRA and CDR2 YSYEKL. This chain's CDR3 is CASSQAPPLEKLFF. The CDR3 region has the DNA TGCGCCAGCAGCCAAGCGCCCCCACTGGAAAAACTGTTTTTT.

The chain recombines TRBV3-1 with TRBJ2-1; possibly TRBD2 for D (6 bases). V dropped 0 bases and J dropped 0 bases, with 9 bases sitting between them. The CDR3 is made up of 16 amino acids. The V gene's germline CDR1 is LGHDT and CDR2 YNNKEL (reference sequence). DNA of the CDR3: TGTGCCAGCAGCCAAGACTCGCGGGGCTCCTACAATGAGCAGTTCTTC. Its translation is CASSQDSRGSYNEQFF.

This sequence joins TRBV7-9 and TRBJ1-4; no firm D call. V lost 5 bases and J lost 12, with 13 bases in between. Germline CDR1 and CDR2: SEHNR and FQNEAQ (reference sequence). There are 12 residues in the CDR3. CDR3 nucleotide sequence: TGTGCCAGCAGCCTACACGGGGAAGAACTGTTTTTT. It yields the protein CASSLHGEELFF.

The rearrangement uses TRBV24-1 and TRBJ1-2, with D possibly being TRBD1 (5 bases). Germline V gene data show CDR1 as KGHDR and CDR2 as SFDVKD. The CDR3 totals 13 residues. Trimming stripped 7 bases from V and 2 bases from J, with 10 bases between. The CDR3 bases are TGTGCCACCAGCCGGGACGCCAACTATGGCTACACCTTC. Residues: CATSRDANYGYTF.

This clonotype showed up many times. The genes are TRBV29-1 and TRBJ2-5, with D possibly being TRBD1 (5 bases). With the DNA end fitting TRBJ2-7 better, the J assignment may be wrong. Germline V gene lookup returns CDR1 SQVTM and CDR2 ANQGSEA. The CDR3 extends over 12 amino acids. The CDR3 reads CSVLGVFYEQYF. The CDR3 DNA is TGCAGCGTTTTAGGGGTATTCTACGAGCAGTACTTC.

This clonotype was detected only a few times. V gene TRBV14 combines with J gene TRBJ2-5; 9 bases match TRBD1. The DNA end is a closer match to TRBJ2-7, so the J assignment may be wrong. Germline values: CDR1 SGHDN, CDR2 FVKESK. CDR3 size: 15 residues. The CDR3, as DNA: TGTGCCAGCAGCCAAGATTGGGACAGGGCCTACGAGCAGTACTTC. Protein product: CASSQDWDRAYEQYF.

This clonotype was counted only a few times. The chain combines TRBV28 with TRBJ2-5; 14 nucleotides match TRBD2. The end of the DNA fits TRBJ2-1 better, so the J call may be wrong. The V gene's germline CDR1 is MDHEN and CDR2 SYDVKM. CDR3 length: 16 amino acids. CDR3: CASSFGTSGSMDEQFF. In DNA, the CDR3 is TGTGCCAGCAGTTTCGGGACTAGCGGGAGTATGGATGAGCAGTTCTTC.

This sequence joins TRBV7-3 and TRBJ1-1, with D perhaps TRBD1 (6 bases). V was pared by 5 bases and J by 0 bases, with 16 bases between. This CDR3 comprises 16 residues. The germline V gene encodes CDR1 SGHTA and CDR2 FQGTGA. CDR3: CASSEQPGHLNTEAFF. CDR3 bases: TGTGCCAGCAGCGAGCAGCCGGGACACTTGAACACTGAAGCTTTCTTT.

This chain uses TRBV12-3 or TRBV12-4 with TRBJ2-5, with 8 bases fitting TRBD2. The CDR3 runs 16 residues. Losses at the gene ends were 5 bases for V and 0 bases for J; bases not matched to a gene: 8. This CDR3 is CASSTGQRGYQETQYF. CDR3 DNA: TGTGCCAGCAGTACCGGACAGCGGGGGTACCAAGAGACCCAGTACTTC.

V usage is TRBV20-1 and J usage is TRBJ1-4; 11 positions match TRBD1. Germline assignment: CDR1 DFQATT and CDR2 SNEGSKA (reference sequence). The length of the CDR3 is 19 residues. V dropped 0 bases and J dropped 7; count of bases not matched to a gene: 16. The CDR3 loop is CSARDGGSGQGESGEKLFF. In DNA, the CDR3 is TGCAGTGCTAGAGATGGAGGTTCGGGACAGGGGGAATCTGGTGAAAAACTGTTTTTT.

This clonotype was seen more than once but under ten times. This chain connects TRBV7-3 to TRBJ2-7, with a weak D call TRBD2 (6 bases). The germline CDR1 and CDR2 sequences are SGHTA and FQGTGA. V gave up 5 bases and J gave up 5 bases, with 16 bases separating them. The CDR3 runs to 14 residues. The CDR3 is CASSPGTFPHEQYF. CDR3 coding DNA: TGTGCCAGCAGCCCCGGGACTTTCCCCCACGAGCAGTACTTC.

This chain links TRBV20-1 with TRBJ1-2, with 8 bases that match TRBD1. This CDR3 contains 12 residues. The V gene end was trimmed by 5 bases and the J gene end by 6 bases; junction bases not matched to a gene: 5. Germline V gene sequence: CDR1 DFQATT, CDR2 SNEGSKA (reference sequence). CDR3 in DNA: TGCAGTGCTGACAGGGGTGCGGATGGCTACACCTTC. This translates into CSADRGADGYTF.

The chain uses TRBV6-1 and TRBJ2-7; D could derive from TRBD1 or TRBD2 (5 bases each). The CDR3 is made up of 14 amino acids. The V gene lost 4 bases and the J gene lost 5 bases, with 15 bases spanning the gap. Germline values: CDR1 MNHNS, CDR2 SASEGT. The CDR3 reads CASSGGYIPHEQYF. The CDR3 nucleotides are TGTGCCAGCAGTGGGGGGTATATCCCCCACGAGCAGTACTTC.

V gene TRBV14 combines with J gene TRBJ1-1; TRBD1 matches at 10 bases. The CDR3 is made up of 15 amino acids. The junction had 8 bases not matched to a gene; V was cut back by 0 bases and J by 10 bases. CDR1 SGHDN and CDR2 FVKESK come from the germline V gene. The CDR3 nucleotides are TGTGCCAGCAGCCAAGAGGGACAGGGGATTCTAGGAGCTTTCTTT. It translates to CASSQEGQGILGAFF.

The chain is built from TRBV5-5 and TRBJ2-5; D gene uncertain. The CDR3 length is 11 residues. V was clipped by 5 bases and J by 4 bases, with 6 bases between them. CDR1 and CDR2 from the germline V gene are SGHKS and YYEKEE (reference sequence). The CDR3 sequence: CASRLIETQYF. CDR3 DNA sequence: TGTGCCAGCAGACTGATAGAGACCCAGTACTTC.

This clonotype has just a few counts. This chain uses TRBV20-1 with TRBJ1-4; no clear D. Trimming took off 0 bases at V and 6 bases at J, with 8 bases between the two ends. CDR1 and CDR2 (germline): DFQATT, SNEGSKA (reference sequence). The length of the CDR3 is 13 residues. CDR3 sequence reads: CSARDPGYEKLFF. CDR3 nucleotide sequence: TGCAGTGCTAGAGATCCGGGGTATGAAAAACTGTTTTTT.

V is TRBV7-9 and J is TRBJ1-1; tentative D call: TRBD1 (6 bases). The CDR3 is made up of 15 amino acids. Germline CDR1 reads SEHNR; CDR2 reads FQNEAQ (reference sequence). With 7 bases removed from V and 2 bases from J, the gap between germline ends came to 17 bases. The CDR3 nucleotides are TGTGCCAGCACCTCCCTTAGGACAGTCAACACTGAAGCTTTCTTT. Its translation: CASTSLRTVNTEAFF.

The CDR3 DNA reads TGTGCCAGCAGCTCACCGACACTTGAAGCTTTCTTT. It is translated as CASSSPTLEAFF. The genes are TRBV7-2 and TRBJ1-1; D is uncertain. Trimming shortened V by 4 bases and J by 7 bases, and 10 bases separated the two germline ends. The CDR3 extends over 12 amino acids. CDR1 and CDR2 from the germline V gene are SGHTA and FQGNSA.